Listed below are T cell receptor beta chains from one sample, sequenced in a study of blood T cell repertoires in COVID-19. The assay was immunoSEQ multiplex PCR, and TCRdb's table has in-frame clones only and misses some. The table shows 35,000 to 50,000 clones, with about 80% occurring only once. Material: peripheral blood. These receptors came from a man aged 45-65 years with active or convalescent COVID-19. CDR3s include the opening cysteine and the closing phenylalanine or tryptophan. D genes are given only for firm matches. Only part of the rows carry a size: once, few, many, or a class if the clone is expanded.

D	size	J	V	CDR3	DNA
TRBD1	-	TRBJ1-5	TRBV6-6	CASSYSLDRGDF	TGTGCCAGCAGCTACTCCCTTGACAGGGGGGATTTT
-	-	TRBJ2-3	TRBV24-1	CATSPGKTYTDTQYF	TGTGCCACCAGCCCAGGGAAAACGTACACAGATACGCAGTATTTT
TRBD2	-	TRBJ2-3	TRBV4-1	CASTPSGGAGYTDTQYF	TGCGCCAGCACCCCTAGCGGGGGGGCGGGGTACACAGATACGCAGTATTTT
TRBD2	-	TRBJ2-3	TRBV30	CAWSSLAGGSSTDTQYF	TGTGCCTGGAGTTCCCTAGCGGGGGGGTCTAGCACAGATACGCAGTATTTT
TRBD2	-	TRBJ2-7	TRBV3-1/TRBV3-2	CASSLQPGLKYEQYF	TGTGCCAGCAGCCTTCAACCGGGACTAAAATACGAGCAGTACTTC
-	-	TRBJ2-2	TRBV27	CASKIRGTGELFF	TGTGCCAGCAAAATAAGGGGTACCGGGGAGCTGTTTTTT
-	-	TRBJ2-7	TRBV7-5	CARSLCRDFLIYEQYF	TGTGCCAGAAGCTTATGTCGGGACTTTTTGATCTACGAGCAGTACTTC
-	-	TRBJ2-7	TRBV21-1	CASPKGTGQPYEQYF	TGTGCCAGCCCAAAAGGAACGGGACAGCCCTACGAGCAGTACTTC
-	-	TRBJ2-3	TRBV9	CASSVAWLATDTQYF	TGTGCCAGCAGCGTAGCTTGGCTAGCGACAGATACGCAGTATTTT
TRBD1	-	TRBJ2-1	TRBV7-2	CASSADRGGNNEQFF	TGTGCCAGCAGCGCCGACAGGGGAGGCAACAATGAGCAGTTCTTC
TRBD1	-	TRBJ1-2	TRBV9	CASSGVQGSYGYTF	TGTGCCAGCAGCGGGGTACAGGGGTCCTATGGCTACACCTTC
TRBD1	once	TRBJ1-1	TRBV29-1	CSAVTGDGDTEAFF	TGCAGCGCTGTTACAGGGGACGGCGACACTGAAGCTTTCTTT
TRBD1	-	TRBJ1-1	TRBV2	CASRGGESTEAFF	TGTGCCAGCAGAGGGGGCGAATCCACTGAAGCTTTCTTT
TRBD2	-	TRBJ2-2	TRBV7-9	CASSLSGGWHGELFF	TGTGCCAGCAGCTTAAGCGGGGGCTGGCACGGGGAGCTGTTTTTT
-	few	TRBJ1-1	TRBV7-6	CASSLAMGATEAFF	TGTGCCAGCAGCTTAGCGATGGGGGCCACTGAAGCTTTCTTT
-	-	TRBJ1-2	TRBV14	CASSLGGGYTF	TGTGCCAGCAGCCTGGGAGGTGGCTACACCTTC
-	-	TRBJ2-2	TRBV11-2	CASSSNSLSVGELFF	TGTGCCAGCAGTTCAAATTCTCTTAGTGTCGGGGAGCTGTTTTTT
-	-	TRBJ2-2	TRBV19	CASRRLNTGELFF	TGTGCCAGTAGAAGACTAAACACCGGGGAGCTGTTTTTT
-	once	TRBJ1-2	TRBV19	CASSIGGRDGYTF	TGTGCCAGTAGCATTGGAGGGCGGGATGGCTACACCTTC
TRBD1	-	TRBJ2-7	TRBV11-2	CASSHGQAYEQYF	TGTGCCAGCAGCCACGGACAGGCCTACGAGCAGTACTTC
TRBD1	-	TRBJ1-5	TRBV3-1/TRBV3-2	CASRQGQGGQPQHF	TGTGCCAGCAGACAAGGACAGGGAGGACAGCCCCAGCATTTT
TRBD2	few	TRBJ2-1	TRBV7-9	CASSLEGLANNEQFF	TGTGCCAGCAGCTTAGAGGGACTAGCAAACAATGAGCAGTTCTTC
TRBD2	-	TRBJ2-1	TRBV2	CASSPLAGGNEQFF	TGTGCCAGCAGCCCACTAGCGGGGGGGAATGAGCAGTTCTTC
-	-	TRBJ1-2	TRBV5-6	CASSPGSGNGYTF	TGTGCCAGCAGCCCTGGGTCGGGGAATGGCTACACCTTC
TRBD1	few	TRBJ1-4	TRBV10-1	CASSRTGGEKLFF	TGCGCCAGCTCGAGGACAGGGGGTGAAAAACTGTTTTTT
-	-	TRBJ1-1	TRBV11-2	CASSSMNTEAFF	TGTGCCAGCAGCTCTATGAACACTGAAGCTTTCTTT
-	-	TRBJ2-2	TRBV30	CAGGGLVGSTGELFF	TGTGCCGGGGGGGGGCTTGTTGGCAGCACCGGGGAGCTGTTTTTT